This TCR beta chain was retrieved from a study of PD-1 blockade in classical Hodgkin lymphoma. Findings and caveats of the study: Newly diagnosed patients were reported to start with lower TCR diversity than healthy donors. Undefined causes, possibly disease activity or prior therapy, underlie the repertoire differences.

The repertoire was sequenced with immunoSEQ multiplex PCR; TCRdb's copy has only in-frame clones and lacks some. Here the sample spans tens of thousands of clones, roughly three quarters being singletons. A word on this clone: The antigen is undetermined.

Looked up from germline, CDR1 is ENHRY and CDR2 is SYGVKD. V lost 5 bases to trimming and J lost 0 bases, with 8 bases between them. This CDR3 region has 15 residues. Time point indicated: cycle 4 day 1 (C4D1), after less than 7 weeks of nivolumab. Patients all relapsed after autologous stem cell transplantation, and there was variation in brentuximab vedotin exposure. This sequence originates from a human donor with classical Hodgkin lymphoma. This sample comprised peripheral blood mononuclear cells (PBMCs), obtained before the fourth cycle of nivolumab. The V and J genes are TRBV10-3 and TRBJ1-6, with D unclear. CDR3 coding DNA: TGTGCCATCAGTCCCGGGAGCTCCTATAATTCACCCCTCCACTTT. Translation gives CAISPGSSYNSPLHF.